One sample yielded the 27 T cell receptor beta chains listed below, sequenced in a study of T cell responses to AZD1222 COVID-19 vaccine (dated by TCRdb to about 2021). The label giving this sample's time point can be read as: baseline before first vaccination. Library creation used the immunoSEQ multiplex PCR assay. TCRdb limited this immuneACCESS table to in-frame rearrangements with V and J called. A share of clones is missing; checked studies link under half to unresolved V genes, and the rest is unexplained. The sample table contains 95,000 to 110,000 clones; only one count was recorded for over 80% of them. Around 8.7% of the sample is held by the ten biggest clonotypes. The specimen was peripheral blood, collected on day 0 of AZD1222 vaccination. All receptors come from an adult in good health.

The chain has TRBV28 and TRBJ1-2; 9 bases line up with TRBD1. With 6 bases clipped from V and 3 bases from J, the junction kept 14 bases outside the gene matches. The CDR3 loop spans 17 amino acids. In germline, CDR1 is MDHEN, CDR2 SYDVKM. CDR3 region: CASRSDQDRGSYYGYTF. The CDR3 DNA sequence: TGTGCCAGCAGATCAGATCAGGACAGGGGTTCCTACTATGGCTACACCTTC.

The chain carries TRBV9 and TRBJ2-7, with 8 bases lining up with TRBD1. From germline, CDR1 is SGDLS and CDR2 YYNGEE. This CDR3 region has 14 residues. V trimming: 3 bases; J trimming: 6 bases; junction bases outside the gene matches: 8. This chain's CDR3 is CASSARTGRSEQYF. In nucleotides, the CDR3 is TGTGCCAGCAGCGCCAGGACAGGGCGCAGCGAGCAGTACTTC.

The chain recombines TRBV15 with TRBJ2-7; 9 bases fit TRBD2. Trimming at V came to 6 bases and at J to 0 bases, leaving 6 bases not matched to a gene. In germline, CDR1 is LNHNV, CDR2 YYDKDF (reference sequence). This CDR3 has 15 amino acids. CDR3 sequence: CATRRGSGSSYEQYF. The DNA for the CDR3 is TGTGCCACCAGGCGGGGTAGCGGGAGCTCCTACGAGCAGTACTTC.

This chain links TRBV5-4 with TRBJ2-7; the match to TRBD2 covers 8 bases. The trim removed 4 bases at V and 0 bases at J, leaving 6 bases unmatched. CDR1 is SGHNT and CDR2 is YYREEE in the germline V gene (reference sequence). CDR3 length: 15 residues. The CDR3 DNA is TGTGCCAGCAGCCCCGGGACTAGTTTCTCCTACGAGCAGTACTTC. This codes for CASSPGTSFSYEQYF.

This clone was observed a single time. The J gene is TRBJ2-1, the V gene TRBV28, with TRBD2 matching 12 bases. The CDR3 covers 15 residues. Trimming at V came to 7 bases and at J to 7 bases, leaving 8 bases not matched to a gene. Germline values: CDR1 MDHEN, CDR2 SYDVKM. This CDR3 is CASTRRLAGANEQFF. Here the CDR3 DNA reads TGTGCCAGCACCCGTAGACTAGCGGGAGCGAATGAGCAGTTCTTC.

This rearrangement joins TRBV7-2 to TRBJ2-7, with 7 positions matching TRBD1. After removal of 5 bases from V and 6 bases from J, the junction contained 4 bases not matched to a gene. CDR1 SGHTA and CDR2 FQGNSA come from the germline V gene. This CDR3 spans 12 amino acids. In DNA form, the CDR3 reads TGTGCCAGCAGCATTACAGGGGCCGAGCAGTACTTC. It codes for CASSITGAEQYF.

The chain combines TRBV4-3 with TRBJ1-1, with D possibly being TRBD1 (5 bases). The germline V gene encodes CDR1 LGHNA and CDR2 YSLEER. V was pared by 0 bases and J by 1 base, with 15 bases between. CDR3 length: 17 residues. The CDR3, as DNA: TGCGCCAGCAGCCAAGATGTCCGCGACAGAAAGAACACTGAAGCTTTCTTT. It codes for CASSQDVRDRKNTEAFF.

This chain links TRBV23-1 with TRBJ2-5, with no clear D. TRBV23-1 is classed as an ORF, of uncertain function. The V and J ends lost 4 bases and 3 bases respectively, with 3 bases between them. The CDR3 length is 11 residues. The CDR3 bases are TGCGCCAGCAGTCTAGAAGAGACCCAGTACTTC. Amino acid sequence: CASSLEETQYF.

The chain links TRBV15 to TRBJ1-5, with D maybe TRBD1 (5 bases). The CDR3 loop spans 13 amino acids. Per the germline V gene, CDR1 is LNHNV and CDR2 is YYDKDF (reference sequence). The V end lost 1 base, the J end lost 11 bases, and 12 bases lay between the germline ends. For the CDR3, the DNA is TGTGCCACCAGCAGAGTCCTCTTGGGGGCCCAGCATTTT. This codes for CATSRVLLGAQHF. The complete variable domain, with remaining parts taken from reference TRBV15 and TRBJ1-5, reads DAMVIQNPRYQVTQFGKPVTLSCSQTLNHNVMYWYQQKSSQAPKLLFHYYDKDFNNEADTPDNFQSRRPNTSFCFLDIRSPGLGDTAMYLCATSRVLLGAQHFGDGTRLSIL.

V is TRBV10-3 and J is TRBJ2-1; 10 positions agree with TRBD2. Per germline, CDR1 ENHRY and CDR2 SYGVKD. The CDR3 runs 14 residues. The junction had 3 bases not matched to a gene; V was cut back by 5 bases and J by 5 bases. The chain's CDR3 is CAISSSGSHNEQFF. The CDR3, as DNA: TGTGCCATCAGTTCTAGCGGGAGCCACAATGAGCAGTTCTTC.

This clone was observed a handful of times. The chain carries TRBV28 and TRBJ1-2; no clear D gene. The V and J ends lost 5 bases and 1 base respectively, with 5 bases between them. This CDR3 has 12 residues. Germline lookup yields CDR1 MDHEN and CDR2 SYDVKM. CDR3 amino acids: CASSLLNYGYTF. The CDR3 coding sequence is TGTGCCAGCAGTCTCCTTAACTATGGCTACACCTTC.

In this sample, this clone turned up once. This chain uses TRBV25-1 with TRBJ1-6; D gene uncertain. Germline V gene sequence: CDR1 MGHDK, CDR2 SYGVNS. This CDR3 spans 13 amino acids. V lost 0 bases and J lost 10, with 7 bases in between. The CDR3 nucleotides read TGTGCCAGCAGTGAATACGTAGGATCACCCCTCCACTTT. Residues: CASSEYVGSPLHF.

The chain employs TRBV7-2 and TRBJ2-3; D possibly corresponds to TRBD2 (5 bases). CDR1 and CDR2 from the germline V gene are SGHTA and FQGNSA. The CDR3 length is 14 residues. Trimming pared 3 bases from V and 4 bases from J, leaving 11 bases between. CDR3 nucleotides: TGTGCCAGCAGCTTGGACGGGGTAGCAGATACGCAGTATTTT. Translation: CASSLDGVADTQYF. Full variable domain (missing parts from reference TRBV7-2 and TRBJ2-3): GAGVSQSPSNKVTEKGKDVELRCDPISGHTALYWYRQSLGQGLEFLIYFQGNSAPDKSGLPSDRFSAERTGGSVSTLTIQRTQQEDSAVYLCASSLDGVADTQYFGPGTRLTVL.

J is TRBJ2-7 and V is TRBV28; 8 positions agree with TRBD1. The CDR3 is 15 residues long. Germline assignment: CDR1 MDHEN and CDR2 SYDVKM. Trimming took 7 bases from V and 4 from J; bases not matched to a gene: 12. This CDR3 reads CASTLFRTGKYEQYF. The CDR3 coding sequence is TGTGCCAGCACCCTTTTTAGGACAGGGAAGTACGAGCAGTACTTC.

This chain uses TRBV29-1 with TRBJ1-6, with D hard to call. CDR1 and CDR2 from the germline V gene are SQVTM and ANQGSEA. The CDR3 totals 13 residues. V was trimmed by 5 bases and J by 6 bases, leaving 11 bases between them. CDR3 loop: CSVRPTSNSPLHF. In DNA, the CDR3 is TGCAGCGTTCGTCCGACGAGTAATTCACCCCTCCACTTT.

The chain recombines TRBV11-3 with TRBJ2-3; a weak D match, TRBD2 (5 bases). CDR3 length: 13 residues. The germline V and J ends were trimmed by 7 bases and 3 bases, with 11 bases remaining between them. Germline assignment: CDR1 SGHNT and CDR2 YENEEA. The CDR3 spells CASNAGVTDTQYF. The DNA for the CDR3 is TGTGCCAGCAACGCGGGTGTTACAGATACGCAGTATTTT.

This CDR3 reads CASSLRGTGDEKLFF. The CDR3 DNA reads TGCGCCAGCAGCTTAAGGGGGACAGGGGATGAAAAACTGTTTTTT. The V call is TRBV5-1, the J call TRBJ1-4, with 10 bases that match TRBD1. After removal of 2 bases from V and 6 bases from J, the junction contained 4 bases not matched to a gene. Germline assignment: CDR1 SGHRS and CDR2 YFSETQ. The CDR3 length is 15 residues.

The rearrangement links TRBV6-4 to TRBJ2-1, with TRBD1 identical over 8 bases. CDR3 length equals 13 residues. Germline CDR1 MRHNA, CDR2 SNTAGT. Trimming took 9 bases from V and 8 from J; bases not matched to a gene: 9. The CDR3 nucleotides read TGTGCCAGTTGCCCCAGGGGGCCTTATGAGCAGTTCTTC. Its protein product is CASCPRGPYEQFF.

V gene TRBV5-1 combines with J gene TRBJ1-4, with TRBD1 identical over 8 bases. J gave up 4 bases and V 4 bases, and 9 bases lay outside the gene matches. Germline values: CDR1 SGHRS, CDR2 YFSETQ. CDR3 length equals 16 residues. CDR3 sequence: CASSTGTGGLNEKLFF. The CDR3 nucleotides read TGCGCCAGCAGCACCGGGACAGGAGGGCTTAATGAAAAACTGTTTTTT.

This clone was picked up a small number of times. The chain recombines TRBV7-9 with TRBJ1-4; no clear D gene. V dropped 0 bases and J dropped 4 bases, with 12 bases sitting between them. The CDR3 covers 16 residues. Germline V gives CDR1 SEHNR, CDR2 FQNEAQ (reference sequence). CDR3 coding DNA: TGTGCCAGCAGCTTAGCCGGGCCGCGGAGTAATGAAAAACTGTTTTTT. Residues: CASSLAGPRSNEKLFF. The complete variable domain, with remaining parts taken from reference TRBV7-9 and TRBJ1-4, reads DTGVSQNPRHKITKRGQNVTFRCDPISEHNRLYWYRQTLGQGPEFLTYFQNEAQLEKSRLLSDRFSAERPKGSFSTLEIQRTEQGDSAMYLCASSLAGPRSNEKLFFGSGTQLSVL.

The V gene is TRBV3-1 (or the pseudogene TRBV3-2), the J gene TRBJ1-1, with a tentative D call TRBD1 (5 bases). Per the germline V gene, CDR1 is LGHDT and CDR2 is YNNKEL (reference sequence). V was pared by 4 bases and J by 1 base, with 13 bases between. CDR3 length: 15 residues. The CDR3 region has the DNA TGTGCCAGCAGCCTCCTACACAGGAGGAACACTGAAGCTTTCTTT. It codes for CASSLLHRRNTEAFF.

This chain uses TRBV2 with TRBJ1-4; 8 bases line up with TRBD1. The CDR3 has 16 residues. V trimming: 0 bases; J trimming: 9 bases; junction bases outside the gene matches: 9. In germline, CDR1 is SNHLY, CDR2 FYNNEI. The CDR3 here is CASSEASGQGVKKLFF. CDR3 coding DNA: TGTGCCAGCAGTGAAGCGAGTGGACAGGGCGTAAAAAAACTGTTTTTT.

This sequence joins TRBV30 and TRBJ1-5; TRBD1 might be the D (5 bases). This CDR3 spans 14 amino acids. The ends were cut back, 0 bases at V and 7 bases at J, with 13 bases in the middle. Germline V gene lookup returns CDR1 GTSNPN and CDR2 SVGIG (reference sequence). The CDR3 spells CAWSVFGGRQPQHF. In DNA form, the CDR3 reads TGTGCCTGGAGTGTATTTGGGGGGAGACAGCCCCAGCATTTT.

The chain combines TRBV4-1 with TRBJ2-7; D not resolved. The germline V gene encodes CDR1 MGHRA and CDR2 YSYEKL. V was pared by 5 bases and J by 2 bases, with 16 bases between. This CDR3 has 15 residues. CDR3 region: CASSFGPVFTYEQYF. CDR3 DNA: TGCGCCAGCAGCTTTGGGCCGGTCTTTACCTACGAGCAGTACTTC.

The rearrangement uses TRBV7-2 and TRBJ1-2; D unclear. V was clipped by 5 bases and J by 3 bases, with 7 bases between them. CDR1 and CDR2 (germline): SGHTA, FQGNSA. The CDR3 contains 12 residues. CDR3 region: CASSPGYYGYTF. The CDR3 region has the DNA TGTGCCAGCAGCCCGGGCTACTATGGCTACACCTTC. Full variable domain (remainder filled in from reference TRBV7-2 and TRBJ1-2): GAGVSQSPSNKVTEKGKDVELRCDPISGHTALYWYRQSLGQGLEFLIYFQGNSAPDKSGLPSDRFSAERTGGSVSTLTIQRTQQEDSAVYLCASSPGYYGYTFGSGTRLTVV.

This chain uses TRBV27 with TRBJ1-6, with 8 bases that match TRBD1. The germline V gene encodes CDR1 MNHEY and CDR2 SMNVEV (reference sequence). The ends lost 6 bases at V and 1 base at J; junction bases unmatched: 11. CDR3 size: 18 residues. CDR3 DNA sequence: TGTGCCAGCAGGAGGATGGGGACAGGCCTATCCTATAATTCACCCCTCCACTTT. It is translated as CASRRMGTGLSYNSPLHF.

This clone has a single count. The chain combines TRBV9 with TRBJ2-1; D gene unclear. Germline V lookup: CDR1 SGDLS, CDR2 YYNGEE. The length of the CDR3 is 14 residues. Trimming took off 4 bases at V and 3 bases at J, with 11 bases between the two ends. CDR3 protein: CASSPGPGYNEQFF. For the CDR3, the DNA is TGTGCCAGCAGCCCAGGACCGGGCTACAATGAGCAGTTCTTC.